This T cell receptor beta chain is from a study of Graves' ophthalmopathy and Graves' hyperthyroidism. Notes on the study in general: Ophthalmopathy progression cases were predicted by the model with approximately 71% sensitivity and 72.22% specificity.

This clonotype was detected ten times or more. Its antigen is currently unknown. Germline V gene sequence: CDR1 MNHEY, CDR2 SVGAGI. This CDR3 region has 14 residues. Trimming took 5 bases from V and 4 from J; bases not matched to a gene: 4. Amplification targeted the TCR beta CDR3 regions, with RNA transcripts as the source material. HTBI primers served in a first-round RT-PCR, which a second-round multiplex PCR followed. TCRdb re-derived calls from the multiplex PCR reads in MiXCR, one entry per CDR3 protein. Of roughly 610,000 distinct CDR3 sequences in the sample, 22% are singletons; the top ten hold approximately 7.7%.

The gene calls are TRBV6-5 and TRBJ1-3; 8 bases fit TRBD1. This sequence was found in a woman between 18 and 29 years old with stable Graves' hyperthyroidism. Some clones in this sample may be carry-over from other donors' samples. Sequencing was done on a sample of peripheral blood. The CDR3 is CASSLQGGGNTIYF. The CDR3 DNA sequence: TGTGCCAGCAGTCTACAGGGGGGAGGAAACACCATATATTTT.